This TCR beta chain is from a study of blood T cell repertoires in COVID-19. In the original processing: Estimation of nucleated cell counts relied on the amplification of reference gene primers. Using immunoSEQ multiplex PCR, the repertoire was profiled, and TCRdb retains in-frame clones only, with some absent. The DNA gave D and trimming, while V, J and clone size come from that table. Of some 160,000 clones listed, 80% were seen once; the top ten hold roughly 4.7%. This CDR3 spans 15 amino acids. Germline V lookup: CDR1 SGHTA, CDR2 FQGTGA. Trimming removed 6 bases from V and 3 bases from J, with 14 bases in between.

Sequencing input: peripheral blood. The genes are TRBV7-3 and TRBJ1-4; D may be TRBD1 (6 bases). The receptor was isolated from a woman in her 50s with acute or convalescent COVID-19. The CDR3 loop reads CASRISGEPNEKLFF. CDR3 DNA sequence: TGTGCCAGCAGAATTTCAGGGGAGCCTAATGAAAAACTGTTTTTT. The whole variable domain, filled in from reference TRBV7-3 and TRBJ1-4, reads GAGVSQTPSNKVTEKGKYVELRCDPISGHTALYWYRQSLGQGPEFLIYFQGTGAADDSGLPNDRFFAVRPEGSVSTLKIQRTERGDSAVYLCASRISGEPNEKLFFGSGTQLSVL.